The clone carrying this T cell receptor (beta chain) has just a few counts. The record originates from a study of control samples from healthy donors and cancer patients. Trimming removed 5 bases at V and 0 bases at J, with 13 bases between. Germline V gene data show CDR1 as SGHAT and CDR2 as FQDESV (reference sequence). The CDR3 loop spans 15 amino acids. Libraries were prepared by immunoSEQ multiplex PCR; TCRdb keeps only in-frame clonotypes and omits some of them. The sample gives under 450,000 clones, 75% to 95% of which show up once; more than 6% is in the top ten. Sequencing used PBMCs. This TCR came from a man aged 35 to 55 with head and neck cancer. The chain combines TRBV11-1 with TRBJ1-1; D may be TRBD1 (5 bases). The CDR3 spells CASSPRQMMNTEAFF. The DNA for the CDR3 is TGTGCCAGCAGCCCGCGACAGATGATGAACACTGAAGCTTTCTTT.